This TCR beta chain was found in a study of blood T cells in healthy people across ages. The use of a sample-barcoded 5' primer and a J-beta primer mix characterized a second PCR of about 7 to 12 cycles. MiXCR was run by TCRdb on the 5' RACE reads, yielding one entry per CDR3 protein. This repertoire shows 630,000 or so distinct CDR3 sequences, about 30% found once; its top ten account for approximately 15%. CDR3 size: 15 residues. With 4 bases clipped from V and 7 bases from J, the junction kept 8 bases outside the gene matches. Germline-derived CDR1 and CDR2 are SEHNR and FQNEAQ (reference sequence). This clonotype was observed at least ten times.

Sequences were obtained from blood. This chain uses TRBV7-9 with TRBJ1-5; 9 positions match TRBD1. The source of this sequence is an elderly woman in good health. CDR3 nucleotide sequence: TGTGCCAGCAGCTCACAGACAGGGGGTGGACAGCCCCAGCATTTT. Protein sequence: CASSSQTGGGQPQHF. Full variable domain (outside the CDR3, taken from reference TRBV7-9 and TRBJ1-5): DTGVSQNPRHKITKRGQNVTFRCDPISEHNRLYWYRQTLGQGPEFLTYFQNEAQLEKSRLLSDRFSAERPKGSFSTLEIQRTEQGDSAMYLCASSSQTGGGQPQHFGDGTRLSIL.